The 21 T cell receptor beta chains in this list originate from one sample, sequenced in a study of T cell repertoires in cytomegalovirus infection. MiXCR was run by TCRdb on the reads, yielding one entry per CDR3 protein. The table lists about 250,000 distinct CDR3 sequences, around 6.4% of them singletons. The specimen was PBMCs. The receptors were gathered from a human donor in good health (CMV status not recorded). Some clones in this sample may be carry-over from other donors' samples.

This clonotype has ten or more counts. V is TRBV28 and J is TRBJ1-2; unclear D gene. This CDR3 region has 14 residues. The germline V gene encodes CDR1 MDHEN and CDR2 SYDVKM. V lost 4 bases to trimming and J lost 2 bases, with 11 bases between them. CDR3 DNA sequence: TGTGCCAGCAGTTGGGGTCTCCAAAACTATGGCTACACCTTC. This encodes CASSWGLQNYGYTF.

This clonotype has at least ten counts. V and J are TRBV12-3 or TRBV12-4 and TRBJ2-7, with D perhaps matching TRBD2 (5 bases). The CDR3 totals 14 residues. Between the trimmed V and J ends, which lost 1 base and 2 bases, there was a span of 9 bases. The CDR3 DNA reads as TGTGCCAGCAGTTTAGACGGGATTACCTACGAGCAGTACTTC. Amino acids: CASSLDGITYEQYF.

The table lists this clonotype with many counts. The chain employs TRBV7-2 and TRBJ2-3; no definite D call. CDR1 is SGHTA and CDR2 is FQGNSA in the germline V gene. Trimming removed 6 bases from V and 2 bases from J, with 9 bases in between. CDR3 length: 13 residues. The CDR3 DNA reads TGTGCCAGCAGAACCAGAGTCACAGATACGCAGTATTTT. It translates to CASRTRVTDTQYF.

This clonotype came up many times. V usage is TRBV29-1 and J usage is TRBJ1-2; D remains unclear. This CDR3 is 16 amino acids long. Trimming removed 4 bases from V and 4 bases from J, with 22 bases in between. In germline, CDR1 is SQVTM, CDR2 ANQGSEA. The CDR3 DNA reads as TGCAGCGTTGGCCATCCCCGGGCAGGCCCCTTCTATGGCTACACCTTC. Amino acids: CSVGHPRAGPFYGYTF.

This clonotype occurred many times. The V and J genes are TRBV12-3 or TRBV12-4 and TRBJ2-1, with unresolved D. V lost 2 bases and J lost 2, with 10 bases in between. The CDR3 runs to 15 residues. The CDR3 region is CASSLSLSTYNEQFF. The CDR3 coding sequence is TGTGCCAGCAGTTTATCTCTGTCTACCTACAATGAGCAGTTCTTC.

Ten or more counts support this clonotype. V and J are TRBV19 and TRBJ1-1; D may be TRBD1 (6 bases). The germline gives CDR1 LNHDA, CDR2 SQIVND (reference sequence). Trimming took 1 base from V and 1 from J, leaving 10 bases between them. The CDR3 sequence is 15 residues long. This CDR3 is CASSIGGQRNTEAFF. CDR3 sequence (DNA): TGTGCCAGTAGTATAGGAGGACAGCGGAACACTGAAGCTTTCTTT.

This clonotype appeared many times. The chain joins TRBV20-1 to TRBJ2-7; the D gene is possibly TRBD2 (6 bases). Trimming shortened V by 7 bases and J by 2 bases, and 15 bases separated the two germline ends. There are 13 residues in the CDR3. In germline, CDR1 is DFQATT, CDR2 SNEGSKA (reference sequence). The CDR3 sequence: CSGWGGGAYEQYF. For the CDR3, the DNA is TGCAGTGGCTGGGGAGGTGGGGCCTACGAGCAGTACTTC.

This sequence joins TRBV20-1 and TRBJ2-6, with a tentative D call TRBD2 (5 bases). Trimming removed 0 bases from V and 0 bases from J, with 15 bases in between. Germline V gene sequence: CDR1 DFQATT, CDR2 SNEGSKA (reference sequence). The CDR3 covers 18 residues. The CDR3: CSARDPIGGFSGANVLTF. CDR3 bases: TGCAGTGCTAGAGATCCAATAGGAGGTTTCTCTGGGGCCAACGTCCTGACTTTC.

This clonotype has a count of ten or more. The CDR3 DNA follows: TGTGCCATCAACACCCTGAGACCTGCAACTAATGAAAAACTGTTTTTT. As protein: CAINTLRPATNEKLFF. The rearrangement links TRBV10-3 to TRBJ1-4; D gene uncertain. The germline CDR1 and CDR2 sequences are ENHRY and SYGVKD. The V end was cut by 7 bases, the J end by 0 bases, with 15 bases between. CDR3 size: 16 residues.

At least ten counts were recorded for this clonotype. This chain connects TRBV6-2 or TRBV6-3 to TRBJ1-5; 8 positions agree with TRBD1. CDR1 is MNHEY, CDR2 SVGEGT, per germline. Trimming took 6 bases from V and 4 from J; bases not matched to a gene: 8. The CDR3 spans 15 residues. The CDR3 nucleotides are TGTGCCAGCAGACCGGACAGGGAGGGAAATCAGCCCCAGCATTTT. Protein sequence: CASRPDREGNQPQHF.

In its sample, this clonotype was seen many times. The chain combines TRBV7-2 with TRBJ1-2, with TRBD1 matching 7 bases. The CDR3 extends over 15 amino acids. Trimming at V came to 1 base and at J to 0 bases, leaving 2 bases not matched to a gene. Germline loops: CDR1 SGHTA, CDR2 FQGNSA. In DNA, the CDR3 is TGTGCCAGCAGCTTAGGCAGGGGGTCTAACTATGGCTACACCTTC. This translates into CASSLGRGSNYGYTF.

Many counts were recorded for this clonotype. The genes are TRBV7-6 and TRBJ2-3; 7 bases agree with TRBD2. This CDR3 region has 16 residues. Losses at the gene ends were 5 bases for V and 4 bases for J; bases not matched to a gene: 12. Germline V CDR1 and CDR2: SGHVS, FNYEAQ. CDR3 amino acids: CASSQGPGGGSDTQYF. DNA of the CDR3: TGTGCCAGCAGCCAGGGTCCGGGGGGTGGCTCAGATACGCAGTATTTT.

This clonotype was seen only a few times. V usage is TRBV5-5 and J usage is TRBJ2-7; D remains unclear. The CDR3 runs to 13 residues. Germline V gene data show CDR1 as SGHKS and CDR2 as YYEKEE (reference sequence). The V and J ends lost 1 base and 4 bases respectively, with 9 bases between them. The CDR3 loop is CASSLKFGYEQYF. Written as DNA, the CDR3 is TGTGCCAGCAGCTTGAAGTTCGGATACGAGCAGTACTTC.

The chain joins TRBV9 to TRBJ1-3, with 9 bases matching TRBD1. Per germline, CDR1 SGDLS and CDR2 YYNGEE. V shed 4 bases and J 7 bases; nucleotides not matched to a gene: 6. The CDR3 runs to 14 residues. The CDR3 nucleotides read TGTGCCAGCAGCCAAACAGGGGGCTCGAACACCATATATTTT. Translating it yields CASSQTGGSNTIYF. The full variable domain, in which reference TRBV9 and TRBJ1-3 provide the parts outside the CDR3, is DSGVTQTPKHLITATGQRVTLRCSPRSGDLSVYWYQQSLDQGLQFLIQYYNGEERAKGNILERFSAQQFPDLHSELNLSSLELGDSALYFCASSQTGGSNTIYFGEGSWLTVV.

This clonotype showed up many times. J is TRBJ2-7 and V is TRBV6-6; 9 bases line up with TRBD1. After removal of 8 bases from V and 5 bases from J, the junction contained 13 bases not matched to a gene. The CDR3 runs 15 residues. Germline V gene data show CDR1 as MNHNY and CDR2 as SVGAGI (reference sequence). CDR3 DNA: TGTGCCAGCCTTTTGAAACCGGGACAGGGCCACGAGCAGTACTTC. This encodes CASLLKPGQGHEQYF.

This clonotype showed up many times. The J gene is TRBJ2-4, the V gene TRBV7-6; D is unresolved. From germline, CDR1 is SGHVS and CDR2 FNYEAQ. The CDR3 consists of 16 residues. V gave up 1 base and J gave up 0 bases, with 10 bases separating them. In nucleotides, the CDR3 is TGTGCCAGCAGCTTAGGTGGCGGCCTAGCCAAAAACATTCAGTACTTC. Translating it yields CASSLGGGLAKNIQYF.

This clonotype was seen many times. The V and J genes are TRBV7-9 and TRBJ1-2; 7 positions agree with TRBD1. CDR1 is SEHNR and CDR2 is FQNEAQ in the germline V gene (reference sequence). The CDR3 runs to 15 residues. Trimming cost V 3 bases and J 6 bases; bases outside gene matches: 10. CDR3 loop: CASSFLADREDGYTF. In DNA form, the CDR3 reads TGTGCCAGCAGCTTTTTGGCCGACAGGGAGGATGGCTACACCTTC.

This clonotype has a single count. V gene TRBV11-2 combines with J gene TRBJ1-5; weak D call: TRBD1 (6 bases). This CDR3 region has 16 residues. V was shortened by 1 base and J by 4 bases, with 14 bases between the two germline ends. The germline V gene encodes CDR1 SGHAT and CDR2 FQNNGV. The CDR3 is CASSLAGVGQNQPQHF. DNA for the CDR3: TGTGCCAGCAGCTTAGCGGGGGTCGGACAGAATCAGCCCCAGCATTTT.

The rearrangement links TRBV29-1 to TRBJ2-3; 9 positions agree with TRBD2. CDR1 and CDR2 (germline): SQVTM, ANQGSEA. The CDR3 loop spans 13 amino acids. The trim removed 7 bases at V and 9 bases at J, leaving 11 bases unmatched. Here the CDR3 DNA reads TGCAGCGCCGGAGGTGCGGGGGGGGACACGCAGTATTTT. Its protein product is CSAGGAGGDTQYF.

This clonotype was counted at least ten times. V usage is TRBV10-3 and J usage is TRBJ1-1, with D perhaps TRBD1 (5 bases). Between the trimmed V and J ends, which lost 4 bases and 6 bases, there was a span of 15 bases. Germline CDR1 and CDR2: ENHRY and SYGVKD. This CDR3 is 14 amino acids long. This chain's CDR3 is CAISGAGNYAEAFF. The CDR3 nucleotides are TGTGCCATCAGTGGGGCAGGGAACTACGCTGAAGCTTTCTTT.

This clonotype came up many times. V is TRBV28 and J is TRBJ1-5; D is ambiguous. Germline loops: CDR1 MDHEN, CDR2 SYDVKM. This CDR3 spans 13 amino acids. The V and J ends lost 3 bases and 5 bases respectively, with 8 bases between them. The CDR3 DNA reads as TGTGCCAGCAGTTTCGGCCTAGATCAGCCCCAGCATTTT. As protein: CASSFGLDQPQHF.